This T cell receptor beta chain is from a study of Ad26.COV2.S vaccination and SARS-CoV-2 variants. Libraries were prepared by immunoSEQ multiplex PCR; TCRdb keeps only in-frame clonotypes and omits some of them. The sample lists approximately 400,000 clones, under 95% occurring once. Notes on this clone: What it binds is not known.

V was shortened by 4 bases and J by 5 bases, with 12 bases between the two germline ends. Per the germline V gene, CDR1 is SGDLS and CDR2 is YYNGEE. This CDR3 contains 14 residues. Study-wide results and limits: Substantial response breadth was reportedly seen for spike-specific CD8+ and CD4+ T cells after vaccination. TCR breadth and depth estimates may have understated total T cell responses. Higher spike-specific TCR breadth was found in vaccine recipients than in placebo recipients.

Sequencing used peripheral blood, obtained after recovery from COVID-19. The rearrangement joins TRBV9 to TRBJ1-4; D is unresolved. The TCR was taken from a human donor who had recovered from COVID-19. The CDR3: CASSSSGTNEKLFF. The CDR3, as DNA: TGTGCCAGCAGCTCGAGTGGTACGAATGAAAAACTGTTTTTT.